Reported below is one T cell receptor (beta chain). Its antigen is still unknown. Per-base quality was not reported, and no clone a single base away is much larger than it. This entry belongs to a study of metastatic and nonmetastatic thyroid tumors (dated by TCRdb to 2020 to 2022). Turning to the overall study: For patients with malignant and with benign thyroid disease, the researchers compared repertoires between peripheral blood samples and tumor or nodule tissue samples. What the study reported, not specific to this receptor: In both blood and tumor samples, TCR beta diversity was reported to be significantly higher in malignant tumors than in benign nodules.

Before undergoing thyroid surgery, none of the patients had been given any kind of treatment. The study retrospectively analysed patient clinical samples collected from about 2012 to 2018 using T-cell receptor beta sequencing. To prepare the library, PCR was applied. The sequencer listed for this sample is Illumina HiSeq 4000. High-throughput sequencing was used to profile the TCR beta-chain CDR3 region of each patient. In the authors' own workflow: A classifier to discriminate distant-metastatic papillary thyroid cancer patients was built from CDR3 differences across clinicopathological groups. The Shannon index was used to assess repertoire diversity, and the Morisita-Horn index was used to assess tumor-blood repertoire similarity. In TCRdb, the public reads were trimmed at Q25 with fastp and aligned with MiXCR, with productive beta chains retained. TCRdb's processing, not the study's, gives the V and J calls here. In this sample the table shows about 32,000 clones, roughly a fifth of which occur a single time. Of the sample, about 7.8% is held by the ten largest clones.

Sequences MNHEY (CDR1) and SMNVEV (CDR2) are obtained from the germline V gene (reference sequence). Trimming at the junction amounts to 6 bases on V and 4 bases on J, and the germline ends lie 10 bases apart. There are 13 amino acids in the CDR3, from cysteine to phenylalanine inclusive. The kept DNA is CDR3 alone, 39 bases in frame from the first base. The specimen sequenced was blood. Recombination joined TRBV27 with TRBJ1-3; the D gene identity is not certain. The origin of this receptor is a female donor with papillary thyroid cancer or a benign thyroid nodule (not recorded which). Some clones in this sample may be carry-over from other donors' samples. The bases are TGTGCCAGCAGAGATTATACCGGAAACACCATATATTTT. Its translation reads: CASRDYTGNTIYF.